This T cell receptor beta chain was documented in a study of blood T cell repertoires in COVID-19. About the research overall: The origin of the acute and convalescent COVID-19 samples was the United States, Italy and Spain. PBMCs, B-cell-depleted T cells, or T cells provided the cDNA or gDNA that made up the material.

In the authors' methods: Estimated nucleated cell counts came from reference gene primer amplification. Only in-frame clones appear in the TCRdb table, and some are missing; sequencing was by immunoSEQ multiplex PCR. That table gives V, J and clone size, and the DNA gave D and trimming. The sample includes about 70,000 clones, roughly 80% of them seen just once. V gave up 4 bases and J gave up 2 bases, with 11 bases separating them. This CDR3 is 14 amino acids long. Germline V CDR1 and CDR2: SGHRS, YFSETQ. V and J are TRBV5-1 and TRBJ2-3, with D tentatively TRBD2 (5 bases). The source is a woman aged 80 or older with active or convalescent COVID-19. The sample taken for sequencing was peripheral blood. CDR3 in DNA: TGCGCCAGCAGCCCCGGGATTTCCACAGATACGCAGTATTTT. This codes for CASSPGISTDTQYF.